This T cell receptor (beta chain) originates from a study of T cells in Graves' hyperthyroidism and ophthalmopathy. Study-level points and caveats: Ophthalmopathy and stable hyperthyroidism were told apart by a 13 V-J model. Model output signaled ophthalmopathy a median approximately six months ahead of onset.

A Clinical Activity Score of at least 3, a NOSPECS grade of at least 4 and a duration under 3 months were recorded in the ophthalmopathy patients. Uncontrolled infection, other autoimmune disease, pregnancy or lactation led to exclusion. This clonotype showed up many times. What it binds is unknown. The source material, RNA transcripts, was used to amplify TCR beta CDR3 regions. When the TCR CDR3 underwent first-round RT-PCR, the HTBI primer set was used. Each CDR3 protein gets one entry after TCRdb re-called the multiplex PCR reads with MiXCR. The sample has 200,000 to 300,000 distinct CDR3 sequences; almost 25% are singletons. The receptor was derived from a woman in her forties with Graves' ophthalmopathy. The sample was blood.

The CDR3 region is CASTLYGVSYEQYF. CDR3 coding DNA: TGTGCCAGCACCCTGTATGGAGTTTCCTACGAGCAGTACTTC. V usage is TRBV6-1 and J usage is TRBJ2-7, with D unresolved. Germline V gene lookup returns CDR1 MNHNS and CDR2 SASEGT. V dropped 7 bases and J dropped 1 base, with 14 bases sitting between them. The length of the CDR3 is 14 residues.